A selection of T cell receptor beta chains follows, all from one sample in a study of blood T cell repertoires in COVID-19. TCRdb's table, derived via immunoSEQ multiplex PCR, lists solely in-frame clones and lacks some. Among nearly 200,000 clones listed, 80% to 90% were seen once. Sequenced: peripheral blood. The source is a woman aged 70-85 years with active or convalescent COVID-19. The CDR3 runs from the conserved cysteine through the conserved F or W. The order of the fields is V gene, D gene, J gene, clone size, CDR3 length, CDR3 protein, CDR3 DNA. D genes are given only for firm matches. Clone size is given for some rows only: seen once, a few or many times, or a class if the clone is expanded.

TRBV3-1/TRBV3-2	.	TRBJ2-3	.	15	CASKVSGRKTDTQYF	TGTGCCAGCAAAGTCAGTGGGAGGAAGACAGATACGCAGTATTTT
TRBV30	TRBD2	TRBJ2-3	.	16	CAWSAKTSDYQDTQYF	TGTGCCTGGAGTGCAAAGACTAGCGACTACCAAGATACGCAGTATTTT
TRBV7-9	.	TRBJ1-5	.	18	CASSLGGSVGQLNQPQHF	TGTGCCAGCAGCTTAGGGGGTTCTGTCGGACAGCTCAATCAGCCCCAGCATTTT
TRBV12-3/TRBV12-4	.	TRBJ2-5	.	11	CASSPRETQYF	TGTGCCAGCAGTCCGAGAGAGACCCAGTACTTC
TRBV9	.	TRBJ1-2	.	17	CASSVATGQPSSYGYTF	TGTGCCAGCAGCGTAGCTACAGGACAGCCTAGTAGCTATGGCTACACCTTC
TRBV2	.	TRBJ1-1	once	14	CASSELGPGTEAFF	TGTGCCAGCAGTGAACTGGGTCCAGGGACTGAAGCTTTCTTT
TRBV19	TRBD1	TRBJ2-3	.	15	CASSYGQGGADTQYF	TGTGCCAGTAGTTACGGACAGGGGGGCGCAGATACGCAGTATTTT
TRBV15	TRBD2	TRBJ2-5	.	20	CATSRGPYQLAGGNMETQYF	TGTGCCACCAGCAGAGGTCCTTACCAACTAGCGGGAGGGAATATGGAGACCCAGTACTTC
TRBV30	.	TRBJ1-2	.	12	CAWKRDIYGYTF	TGTGCCTGGAAGCGGGACATATATGGCTACACCTTC
TRBV2	TRBD2	TRBJ2-5	.	13	CASTGLAGETQYF	TGTGCCAGCACCGGACTAGCGGGGGAGACCCAGTACTTC
TRBV19	TRBD1	TRBJ1-6	.	14	CASSSTGLNSPLHF	TGTGCCAGTAGCTCGACAGGGTTAAATTCACCCCTCCACTTT
TRBV6-1	TRBD1	TRBJ1-3	once	16	CASSAPKGTGTNTIYF	TGTGCCAGCAGTGCCCCCAAAGGGACAGGGACGAACACCATATATTTT
TRBV7-2	.	TRBJ2-3	.	16	CASSLGGGGPTDTQYF	TGTGCCAGCAGCTTAGGGGGTGGCGGGCCCACAGATACGCAGTATTTT
TRBV7-9	.	TRBJ2-3	.	12	CASSLQSDTQYF	TGTGCCAGCAGCTTACAAAGCGATACGCAGTATTTT
TRBV7-9	TRBD1	TRBJ1-1	.	13	CASSLQGALGAFF	TGTGCCAGCAGCTTACAGGGGGCCCTGGGGGCTTTCTTT
TRBV19	.	TRBJ1-1	few	14	CASSIQGANTEAFF	TGTGCCAGTAGTATCCAAGGGGCGAACACTGAAGCTTTCTTT
TRBV4-1	TRBD1	TRBJ1-1	.	15	CASRQKGAPNTEAFF	TGCGCCAGCAGACAAAAGGGGGCACCGAACACTGAAGCTTTCTTT
TRBV18	TRBD2	TRBJ2-7	.	16	CASSPMGGEVLHEQYF	TGTGCCAGCTCACCAATGGGGGGGGAGGTGCTCCACGAGCAGTACTTC
TRBV7-3	.	TRBJ1-1	.	13	CASSLQGNTEAFF	TGTGCCAGCAGCTTACAGGGGAACACTGAAGCTTTCTTT
TRBV14	TRBD2	TRBJ2-7	.	14	CASRKAGGSYEQYF	TGTGCCAGCAGGAAAGCGGGAGGCTCCTACGAGCAGTACTTC
TRBV28	TRBD1	TRBJ1-6	.	15	CASSMGQGVDSPLHF	TGTGCCAGCAGCATGGGACAGGGGGTGGACTCACCCCTCCACTTT
TRBV7-3	TRBD2	TRBJ2-3	.	14	CASSFGPGLDVQYF	TGTGCCAGCAGCTTCGGTCCGGGACTAGACGTGCAGTATTTT
TRBV11-2	.	TRBJ2-1	.	13	CASSLGAGAEQFF	TGTGCCAGCAGCTTAGGGGCGGGGGCTGAGCAGTTCTTC
TRBV27	TRBD1	TRBJ1-1	.	15	CASSPKTGRNTEAFF	TGTGCCAGCAGTCCCAAGACAGGGAGGAACACTGAAGCTTTCTTT
TRBV28	TRBD1	TRBJ1-6	few	12	CASRTGLSPLHF	TGTGCCAGCAGGACAGGGCTTTCACCCCTCCACTTT
TRBV3-1/TRBV3-2	.	TRBJ1-6	.	14	CASTTGGEGSPLHF	TGTGCCAGCACCACGGGGGGTGAAGGATCACCCCTCCACTTT
TRBV7-3	.	TRBJ2-7	.	13	CASSFNTGYEQYF	TGTGCCAGCAGCTTTAATACGGGCTACGAGCAGTACTTC
TRBV30	.	TRBJ1-1	.	13	CAWSNRANTEAFF	TGTGCCTGGTCAAACAGGGCGAACACTGAAGCTTTCTTT
TRBV7-9	.	TRBJ1-1	.	11	CASSGGLLAFF	TGTGCCAGCAGCGGCGGGCTTTTAGCTTTCTTT
TRBV5-4	TRBD2	TRBJ2-1	once	14	CASRPAGRALVQFF	TGTGCCAGCCGCCCAGCGGGGCGGGCCCTAGTGCAGTTCTTC
TRBV18	TRBD2	TRBJ2-7	once	19	CASSPPTGGGSGSSYEQYF	TGTGCCAGCTCACCACCTACGGGGGGCGGTAGCGGGAGCTCCTACGAGCAGTACTTC
TRBV4-1	.	TRBJ2-7	.	15	CASSQDLMDTYEQYF	TGCGCCAGCAGCCAAGATCTCATGGACACCTACGAGCAGTACTTC
TRBV7-8	.	TRBJ2-5	.	13	CASSPTNGETQYF	TGTGCCAGCAGCCCCACAAATGGAGAGACCCAGTACTTC
TRBV5-1	.	TRBJ1-2	.	15	CASRISVAVNYGYTF	TGCGCCAGCAGAATAAGCGTGGCAGTCAACTATGGCTACACCTTC
TRBV7-6	TRBD2	TRBJ2-3	.	18	CASSLLPHQSGRATTQYF	TGTGCCAGCAGCCTCTTACCCCACCAGAGCGGGAGGGCCACTACGCAGTATTTT
TRBV28	TRBD1	TRBJ1-3	.	15	CASSLGTASGNTIYF	TGTGCCAGCAGTTTGGGGACAGCATCTGGAAACACCATATATTTT
TRBV3-1/TRBV3-2	.	TRBJ1-2	.	16	CASSQPDKGGILGYTF	TGTGCCAGCAGCCAACCGGATAAGGGAGGGATATTGGGCTACACCTTC
TRBV19	TRBD2	TRBJ2-1	.	10	CASSLREVFF	TGTGCCAGTAGTTTGCGGGAGGTGTTCTTC
TRBV15	TRBD1	TRBJ1-2	.	15	CATSREMDRIYGYTF	TGTGCCACCAGCAGAGAGATGGACAGGATCTATGGCTACACCTTC
TRBV18	.	TRBJ1-3	.	16	CASSPLAQVGGNTIYF	TGTGCCAGCTCACCCTTAGCACAGGTTGGCGGAAACACCATATATTTT
TRBV18	TRBD2	TRBJ2-3	.	17	CASSLRLAGGGTDTQYF	TGTGCCAGCTCACTCCGACTAGCGGGAGGGGGCACAGATACGCAGTATTTT
TRBV14	.	TRBJ1-2	.	16	CASSQAPDRSFYGYTF	TGTGCCAGCAGCCAAGCTCCGGACAGATCATTCTATGGCTACACCTTC
TRBV5-1	TRBD1	TRBJ1-1	once	14	CASSLGQGGTEAFF	TGCGCCAGCAGCCTGGGACAGGGCGGCACTGAAGCTTTCTTT
TRBV5-4	.	TRBJ2-6	few	15	CASSLVGAGANVLTF	TGTGCCAGCAGCTTGGTAGGGGCTGGGGCCAACGTCCTGACTTTC
TRBV6-5	.	TRBJ1-4	.	14	CATTGGGTNEKLFF	TGTGCCACTACTGGGGGGGGGACTAATGAAAAACTGTTTTTT